These 16 T cell receptor beta chains originate from one sample sequenced in a study of OX40 agonist ivuxolimab in advanced cancers. Assay used: immunoSEQ multiplex PCR; TCRdb lists only in-frame clones, some missing. The sample contains 45,000 to 60,000 clones, roughly nine tenths of which appear only once. Sequencing was performed on CD4+ or CD8+ T cells sorted from blood, taken in a trial of the OX40 agonist ivuxolimab. All receptors come from an adult with an advanced solid tumor such as melanoma, head and neck, liver or kidney cancer.

V usage is TRBV6-5 and J usage is TRBJ1-4; D is perhaps TRBD1 (5 bases). The CDR3 runs 15 residues. Germline assignment: CDR1 MNHEY and CDR2 SVGAGI. The ends were cut back, 2 bases at V and 0 bases at J, with 7 bases in the middle. CDR3 sequence (DNA): TGTGCCAGCAGTTACGTGGGGGCAACTAATGAAAAACTGTTTTTT. It encodes CASSYVGATNEKLFF.

The rearrangement uses TRBV4-1 and TRBJ1-1; maybe TRBD1 (5 bases). The CDR3 contains 15 residues. Between the trimmed V and J ends, which lost 4 bases and 0 bases, there was a span of 12 bases. The germline CDR1 and CDR2 sequences are MGHRA and YSYEKL. The CDR3 bases are TGCGCCAGCAGCCCCCGTGGGGCTATGAACACTGAAGCTTTCTTT. Amino acid sequence: CASSPRGAMNTEAFF.

This chain joins TRBV11-2 and TRBJ1-6, with 8 nucleotides matching TRBD1. The CDR3 is 15 amino acids. Germline-derived CDR1 and CDR2 are SGHAT and FQNNGV. J was trimmed by 7 bases and V by 5 bases; bases with no gene match: 7. CDR3 amino acids: CASSPTGGGNSPLHF. The CDR3 bases are TGTGCCAGCAGCCCCACAGGGGGTGGAAATTCACCCCTCCACTTT.

A single count supports this clone. The rearrangement links TRBV28 to TRBJ2-7, with a possible D match to TRBD1 (6 bases). CDR1 is MDHEN and CDR2 is SYDVKM in the germline V gene. The CDR3 is made up of 18 amino acids. V was clipped by 6 bases and J by 0 bases, with 24 bases between them. CDR3 amino acids: CASRPLPYRVLGSYEQYF. The CDR3 DNA sequence: TGTGCCAGCAGGCCACTCCCCTACAGGGTCCTTGGCTCCTACGAGCAGTACTTC. The variable domain in full, with the rest retrieved from reference TRBV28 and TRBJ2-7, is DVKVTQSSRYLVKRTGEKVFLECVQDMDHENMFWYRQDPGLGLRLIYFSYDVKMKEKGDIPEGYSVSREKKERFSLILESASTNQTSMYLCASRPLPYRVLGSYEQYFGPGTRLTVT.

The V and J genes are TRBV11-2 and TRBJ2-3; the match to TRBD2 covers 8 bases. Germline V gives CDR1 SGHAT, CDR2 FQNNGV. The CDR3 contains 17 residues. V dropped 0 bases and J dropped 5; count of bases not matched to a gene: 10. CDR3 loop: CASSLEVGRGAKDTQYF. The CDR3 DNA sequence: TGTGCCAGCAGCTTAGAGGTCGGGCGGGGGGCGAAAGATACGCAGTATTTT.

This sequence joins TRBV19 and TRBJ2-1, with TRBD1 as a possible D gene (6 bases). Germline V gene data show CDR1 as LNHDA and CDR2 as SQIVND (reference sequence). This CDR3 is 15 amino acids long. The V and J ends lost 3 bases and 9 bases respectively, with 18 bases between them. The CDR3 protein is CASSMTAGVGIEQFF. DNA for the CDR3: TGTGCCAGTAGTATGACGGCAGGGGTCGGGATTGAGCAGTTCTTC.

This rearrangement joins TRBV7-9 to TRBJ2-3; weak D call: TRBD2 (5 bases). V lost 1 base and J lost 5, with 10 bases in between. Germline CDR1 reads SEHNR; CDR2 reads FQNEAQ (reference sequence). The CDR3 has 14 amino acids. In DNA, the CDR3 is TGTGCCAGCAGCTTAGAGAGGGATAGAGATACGCAGTATTTT. Encoded protein: CASSLERDRDTQYF.

CDR3 nucleotide sequence: TGTGCCAGCAGTGACCGGGGGGCCGGGGAGCTGTTTTTT. It encodes CASSDRGAGELFF. V is TRBV6-4 and J is TRBJ2-2; TRBD2 agrees at 7 bases. V shed 2 bases, J shed 6 bases, and the junction held 0 bases outside the gene matches. CDR1 is MRHNA and CDR2 is SNTAGT in the germline V gene. The CDR3 loop spans 13 amino acids.

The chain links TRBV11-1 to TRBJ1-4; 10 bases line up with TRBD1. V shed 5 bases and J 4 bases; nucleotides not matched to a gene: 10. CDR1 SGHAT and CDR2 FQDESV come from the germline V gene (reference sequence). The CDR3 sequence is 17 residues long. The CDR3 sequence is CASSPGQGRTHNEKLFF. The DNA of the CDR3 is TGTGCCAGCAGCCCGGGACAGGGGAGAACTCATAATGAAAAACTGTTTTTT.

This clone was recorded once. The rearrangement joins TRBV7-2 to TRBJ1-3; D is unresolved. The CDR3 length is 13 residues. The germline V and J ends were trimmed by 4 bases and 7 bases, with 11 bases remaining between them. Germline lookup yields CDR1 SGHTA and CDR2 FQGNSA. The CDR3 loop reads CASSSRTWNTIYF. The CDR3 DNA is TGTGCCAGCAGCTCGCGGACGTGGAACACCATATATTTT.

The chain employs TRBV6-6 and TRBJ1-1; possible D gene TRBD1, 5 bases. Germline-derived CDR1 and CDR2 are MNHNY and SVGAGI (reference sequence). The germline V and J ends were trimmed by 0 bases and 4 bases, with 12 bases remaining between them. CDR3 length equals 15 residues. Here the CDR3 reads CASSYSRGVGTEAFF. The CDR3 bases are TGTGCCAGCAGTTACTCGCGGGGGGTCGGCACTGAAGCTTTCTTT.

The chain uses TRBV28 and TRBJ1-2; D remains unclear. CDR3 size: 11 residues. CDR1 is MDHEN and CDR2 is SYDVKM in the germline V gene. Trimming shortened V by 2 bases and J by 7 bases, and 5 bases separated the two germline ends. The CDR3 DNA reads as TGTGCCAGCAGTTTAGGTCTTGGCTACACCTTC. Amino acids: CASSLGLGYTF.

Note on this clone: One end of the junction varies from germline; a read error may be responsible. The chain has TRBV14 and TRBJ2-7, with D perhaps TRBD2 (6 bases). CDR1 is SGHDN, CDR2 FVKESK, per germline. CDR3 size: 17 residues. Here the CDR3 DNA reads TGTGCCAGCAGCAAAGACAGTCGGCGGGACCGCCAGTGGGAGCAGTACTTC. Residues: CASSKDSRRDRQWEQYF.

This chain uses TRBV5-1 with TRBJ2-5; 8 nucleotides match TRBD2. Germline-derived CDR1 and CDR2 are SGHRS and YFSETQ. Trimming at V came to 3 bases and at J to 5 bases, leaving 9 bases not matched to a gene. This CDR3 spans 15 amino acids. For the CDR3, the DNA is TGCGCCAGCAGCTGGGCGGGGGGCGGGGAGGAGACCCAGTACTTC. The encoded protein is CASSWAGGGEETQYF.

This clone has more than one count but fewer than ten. The CDR3 spells CASSPGQGPTYEQYF. CDR3 DNA sequence: TGTGCCAGCAGCCCTGGACAGGGGCCAACCTACGAGCAGTACTTC. The V gene is TRBV6-1, the J gene TRBJ2-7; TRBD1 matches 9 bases. V shed 6 bases, J shed 2 bases, and the junction held 8 bases outside the gene matches. This CDR3 has 15 amino acids. CDR1 and CDR2 (germline): MNHNS, SASEGT.

The V call is TRBV6-1, the J call TRBJ2-3, with 8 bases that match TRBD2. The CDR3 loop spans 14 amino acids. After removal of 7 bases from V and 2 bases from J, the junction contained 5 bases not matched to a gene. Germline V gene lookup returns CDR1 MNHNS and CDR2 SASEGT. In DNA form, the CDR3 reads TGTGCCAGCATCCTGCGGGGGGCCACAGATACGCAGTATTTT. Translated: CASILRGATDTQYF.